These 24 T cell receptor beta chains were all obtained from the same sample, sequenced in a study of blood T cell repertoires in COVID-19. TCRdb's copy holds only in-frame clones and misses some; the assay was immunoSEQ multiplex PCR. Of 110,000 or so clones in the sample, about 79% were seen once. The sample comprised peripheral blood. The receptors here all came from a woman older than 75 with active or convalescent COVID-19.

The V gene is TRBV27, the J gene TRBJ1-2; TRBD1 aligns across 9 bases. CDR1 and CDR2 (germline): MNHEY, SMNVEV (reference sequence). The CDR3 is made up of 16 amino acids. Trimming cost V 1 base and J 8 bases; bases outside gene matches: 11. CDR3 loop: CASSLWAGQGMGGYTF. CDR3 coding DNA: TGTGCCAGCAGTTTATGGGCGGGACAGGGAATGGGCGGCTACACCTTC.

The J gene is TRBJ2-4, the V gene TRBV7-9; 9 bases map to TRBD1. J lost 7 bases, V lost 4 bases, and 8 bases had no gene match. Germline CDR1 reads SEHNR; CDR2 reads FQNEAQ (reference sequence). The CDR3 covers 15 residues. The CDR3 spells CASSSTGGGLNIQYF. CDR3 coding DNA: TGTGCCAGCAGCTCCACAGGGGGCGGCTTGAACATTCAGTACTTC.

The chain couples TRBV9 to TRBJ1-1; possible D gene TRBD1, 6 bases. There are 14 residues in the CDR3. Germline CDR1 SGDLS, CDR2 YYNGEE. Trimming left V 4 bases short and J 3 bases short, with 13 bases between. CDR3 in amino acids: CASSPWDMDTEAFF. DNA for the CDR3: TGTGCCAGCAGCCCTTGGGACATGGACACTGAAGCTTTCTTT.

The chain combines TRBV18 with TRBJ2-3, with 12 bases matching TRBD2. Per germline, CDR1 KGHSH and CDR2 LQKENI. The CDR3 sequence is 17 residues long. V lost 3 bases, J lost 0 bases, and 4 bases stayed unmatched. The DNA of the CDR3 is TGTGCCAGCTCACCCGGACTAGCGGGGTCTAGCACAGATACGCAGTATTTT. Translation: CASSPGLAGSSTDTQYF. Full variable domain (remainder filled in from reference TRBV18 and TRBJ2-3): NAGVMQNPRHLVRRRGQEARLRCSPMKGHSHVYWYRQLPEEGLKFMVYLQKENIIDESGMPKERFSAEFPKEGPSILRIQQVVRGDSAAYFCASSPGLAGSSTDTQYFGPGTRLTVL.

The gene calls are TRBV4-2 and TRBJ2-7, with D perhaps matching TRBD2 (5 bases). CDR1 and CDR2 (germline): LGHNA, YNFKEQ. The CDR3 has 17 residues. V was clipped by 2 bases and J by 4 bases, with 21 bases between them. The CDR3 sequence: CASSQPPRQPGEYEQYF. Written as DNA, the CDR3 is TGTGCCAGCAGCCAACCCCCTCGGCAGCCCGGGGAGTACGAGCAGTACTTC.

The chain couples TRBV6-5 to TRBJ1-2; D gene uncertain. Looked up from germline, CDR1 is MNHEY and CDR2 is SVGAGI. The CDR3 contains 16 residues. The germline V and J ends were trimmed by 0 bases and 8 bases, with 19 bases remaining between them. The CDR3 reads CASSYSMAGSTGGYTF. The DNA for the CDR3 is TGTGCCAGCAGTTACTCGATGGCCGGGAGTACGGGGGGCTACACCTTC.

Comment on this clone: Within the sample, other DNA sequences also encode this same CDR3. The chain carries TRBV3-1 (or the pseudogene TRBV3-2) and TRBJ2-2; TRBD1 matches 7 bases. The CDR3 consists of 13 residues. Germline CDR1 and CDR2: LGHDT and YNNKEL (reference sequence). V was clipped by 9 bases and J by 7 bases; unmatched bases: 8. CDR3 amino acids: CASRDSPGGELFF. Here the CDR3 DNA reads TGTGCCAGTAGGGACAGTCCGGGCGGGGAGCTGTTTTTT.

The chain carries TRBV28 and TRBJ1-1; possibly TRBD1 for D (6 bases). Germline V lookup: CDR1 MDHEN, CDR2 SYDVKM. Trimming removed 6 bases from V and 1 base from J, with 12 bases in between. The CDR3 contains 14 residues. This CDR3 reads CASSKTGRNTEAFF. CDR3 coding DNA: TGTGCCAGCAGCAAAACAGGGAGGAACACTGAAGCTTTCTTT.

This clone was recorded a few times. V gene TRBV7-9 combines with J gene TRBJ2-2; the match to TRBD1 covers 7 bases. This CDR3 region has 13 residues. V lost 5 bases, J lost 7 bases, and 4 bases stayed unmatched. Looked up from germline, CDR1 is SEHNR and CDR2 is FQNEAQ (reference sequence). In DNA, the CDR3 is TGTGCCAGCAGCCGACAGGGACGCGGGGAGCTGTTTTTT. This codes for CASSRQGRGELFF.

The genes are TRBV5-4 and TRBJ2-7; 14 bases are a match to TRBD2. Losses at the gene ends were 2 bases for V and 7 bases for J; bases not matched to a gene: 8. CDR1 SGHNT and CDR2 YYREEE come from the germline V gene (reference sequence). This CDR3 spans 16 amino acids. CDR3 nucleotides: TGTGCCAGCAGCTTCCGACTAGCGGGAGGGCCTTGGGAGCAGTACTTC. Translated: CASSFRLAGGPWEQYF.

On this clone itself: This sample includes further DNA sequences coding for the same CDR3. The CDR3 reads CASSLGQNTEAFF. The CDR3 DNA is TGTGCCAGCAGCTTAGGACAGAACACTGAAGCTTTCTTT. The V call is TRBV7-3, the J call TRBJ1-1; D perhaps matches TRBD1 (5 bases). The CDR3 length is 13 residues. From germline, CDR1 is SGHTA and CDR2 FQGTGA. Trimming cost V 2 bases and J 1 base, with 5 bases left between them.

This clone came up once. V usage is TRBV6-4 and J usage is TRBJ2-7, with D maybe TRBD1 (5 bases). This CDR3 contains 18 residues. Germline CDR1 MRHNA, CDR2 SNTAGT. V shed 0 bases and J shed 2 bases, with 20 bases lying between them. CDR3 loop: CASSDSEQQSGAAYEQYF. DNA for the CDR3: TGTGCCAGCAGTGACTCCGAACAGCAATCTGGGGCAGCCTACGAGCAGTACTTC.

The gene calls are TRBV5-1 and TRBJ1-2, with D possibly matching TRBD1 (6 bases). Deletions cut 3 bases from V and 3 bases from J, with 18 bases between. This CDR3 has 16 residues. Germline CDR1 SGHRS, CDR2 YFSETQ. CDR3 DNA sequence: TGCGCCAGCAGCTATAACCGGGACACCTCTCACTATGGCTACACCTTC. This encodes CASSYNRDTSHYGYTF. Supplemented by reference TRBV5-1 and TRBJ1-2, the full variable domain reads KAGVTQTPRYLIKTRGQQVTLSCSPISGHRSVSWYQQTPGQGLQFLFEYFSETQRNKGNFPGRFSGRQFSNSRSEMNVSTLELGDSALYLCASSYNRDTSHYGYTFGSGTRLTVV.

V usage is TRBV5-1 and J usage is TRBJ2-7; 9 bases are shared with TRBD2. Germline values: CDR1 SGHRS, CDR2 YFSETQ. The CDR3 sequence is 15 residues long. Unmatched junction bases numbered 7, after V lost 0 bases and J lost 6 bases. CDR3 in DNA: TGCGCCAGCAGCTTGGGGTCTAGCGGGGCCATCGAGCAGTACTTC. It codes for CASSLGSSGAIEQYF.

The J gene is TRBJ2-1, the V gene TRBV10-1, with 11 bases matching TRBD2. CDR1 and CDR2 (germline): WNHNN, SYGVQD (reference sequence). The junction had 8 bases not matched to a gene; V was cut back by 6 bases and J by 4 bases. The CDR3 covers 16 residues. The CDR3 reads CASSDQLAGVYNEQFF. The CDR3 DNA reads as TGCGCCAGCAGCGACCAACTAGCGGGAGTGTACAATGAGCAGTTCTTC.

This clone has a single count. The CDR3 DNA follows: TGTGCCAGCTCACCGGCGATAGAGGGGCGGGAATTGGCTTTCTTT. It specifies CASSPAIEGRELAFF. The chain uses TRBV18 and TRBJ1-1, with TRBD1 as a possible D gene (5 bases). From germline, CDR1 is KGHSH and CDR2 LQKENI. CDR3 length: 15 amino acids. Between the trimmed V and J ends, which lost 3 bases and 11 bases, there was a span of 22 bases. The entire variable domain, with the rest obtained from reference TRBV18 and TRBJ1-1, is as follows: NAGVMQNPRHLVRRRGQEARLRCSPMKGHSHVYWYRQLPEEGLKFMVYLQKENIIDESGMPKERFSAEFPKEGPSILRIQQVVRGDSAAYFCASSPAIEGRELAFFGQGTRLTVV.

The chain is built from TRBV5-1 and TRBJ2-5; 15 bases match TRBD2. The germline gives CDR1 SGHRS, CDR2 YFSETQ. The J segment lost 5 bases and the V segment lost 3 bases, leaving 2 bases of the junction unmatched. This CDR3 comprises 15 residues. The CDR3 here is CASSSGLAGGETQYF. CDR3 nucleotide sequence: TGCGCCAGCAGCTCCGGACTAGCGGGAGGGGAGACCCAGTACTTC.

V and J are TRBV10-1 and TRBJ2-1; D gene uncertain. Germline CDR1 and CDR2: WNHNN and SYGVQD (reference sequence). The length of the CDR3 is 12 residues. V was pared by 10 bases and J by 3 bases, with 10 bases between. In DNA, the CDR3 is TGCGCCACCACATCGGGCTACAATGAGCAGTTCTTC. It translates to CATTSGYNEQFF.

The chain uses TRBV19 and TRBJ1-3, with 7 positions matching TRBD1. The CDR3 spans 11 residues. Germline CDR1 LNHDA, CDR2 SQIVND (reference sequence). With 3 bases clipped from V and 11 bases from J, the junction kept 1 base outside the gene matches. The CDR3 spells CASSMGTAIYF. CDR3 nucleotide sequence: TGTGCCAGTAGTATGGGGACAGCCATATATTTT.

The chain is built from TRBV29-1 and TRBJ1-5; D is perhaps TRBD1 (5 bases). V was trimmed by 4 bases and J by 4 bases, leaving 8 bases between them. CDR3 length equals 12 residues. CDR1 is SQVTM, CDR2 ANQGSEA, per germline. The CDR3 sequence is CSVADSNQPQHF. CDR3 nucleotides: TGCAGCGTTGCCGACAGTAATCAGCCCCAGCATTTT.

The V call is TRBV24-1, the J call TRBJ2-4; TRBD1 might be the D (5 bases). Per germline, CDR1 KGHDR and CDR2 SFDVKD. The ends were cut back, 9 bases at V and 0 bases at J, with 11 bases in the middle. The CDR3 covers 14 residues. The CDR3 DNA is TGTGCCACCGAGGACAAACTAGCCAAAAACATTCAGTACTTC. This translates into CATEDKLAKNIQYF.

The chain carries TRBV11-2 and TRBJ2-5; 15 bases are shared with TRBD2. This CDR3 is 16 amino acids long. After removal of 5 bases from V and 4 bases from J, the junction contained 5 bases not matched to a gene. Per germline, CDR1 SGHAT and CDR2 FQNNGV. CDR3 nucleotide sequence: TGTGCCAGCAGCGGCAGGGGACTAGCGGGAGGAGAGACCCAGTACTTC. This codes for CASSGRGLAGGETQYF.

The V call is TRBV5-8, the J call TRBJ2-1; the D gene is possibly TRBD2 (5 bases). The ends were cut back, 1 base at V and 5 bases at J, with 19 bases in the middle. This CDR3 is built from 17 residues. Germline-derived CDR1 and CDR2 are SGHTS and YDEGEE. Here the CDR3 reads CASSLLRTANRDNEQFF. The CDR3 DNA is TGTGCCAGCAGCTTGCTACGGACTGCGAACCGGGACAATGAGCAGTTCTTC.

The chain carries TRBV5-1 and TRBJ2-7, with TRBD1 identical over 10 bases. This CDR3 has 15 residues. The junction had 8 bases not matched to a gene; V was cut back by 6 bases and J by 2 bases. The germline gives CDR1 SGHRS, CDR2 YFSETQ. CDR3 DNA sequence: TGCGCCAGCACATACTCCGGGACAGGGGCCTACGAGCAGTACTTC. Translated: CASTYSGTGAYEQYF.